The present T cell receptor beta chain was sequenced within a study of T cell repertoires in cytomegalovirus infection. This CDR3 is 13 amino acids long. In germline, CDR1 is MDHEN, CDR2 SYDVKM. The V and J ends lost 0 bases and 8 bases respectively, with 10 bases between them. Study outcomes and limitations: Cumulative frequency (of public TCR beta family members) identified carriers of CMV plus the relevant HLA.

This clonotype has ten or more counts. The antigen remains unidentified. TCRdb re-called the reads through MiXCR, storing one row per CDR3 protein. Here the sample spans hundreds of thousands of distinct CDR3 sequences, 15% to 20% being singletons. The receptor was derived from a human donor in good health (CMV status not recorded). Some clones in this sample may be carry-over from other donors' samples. The chain has TRBV28 and TRBJ1-1; the D gene is possibly TRBD1 (5 bases). The specimen sequenced was PBMCs. CDR3 residues: CASSLWGGWEAFF. CDR3 DNA: TGTGCCAGCAGTTTATGGGGGGGGTGGGAAGCTTTCTTT.